This TCR beta chain was captured in a study of human thymus T cells. Study-level results: Overlap was high between thymic repertoires from unrelated individuals, as reported in related research. Within thymic and blood repertoires, V and J gene usage appeared to be biased.

About this clone itself: Its target is unknown.

There are 15 residues in the CDR3. Germline CDR1 MNHEY, CDR2 SMNVEV (reference sequence). With 0 bases removed from V and 2 bases from J, the gap between germline ends came to 9 bases. Resections that were taken during corrective heart surgery supplied the thymus tissue. TCRdb's copy holds only in-frame clones and misses some; the assay was immunoSEQ multiplex PCR. This table has some 78,000 clones, 95% to 98% appearing once. V gene TRBV27 combines with J gene TRBJ2-3; D gene ambiguous. The material sequenced was thymus tissue. The receptor comes from a boy under two years old with a congenital heart defect but otherwise immunologically healthy. CDR3 protein: CASSLSACFTDTQYF. In DNA, the CDR3 is TGTGCCAGCAGTTTATCGGCCTGCTTCACAGATACGCAGTATTTT.